What follows are 18 T cell receptor beta chains derived from one specimen sequenced in a study of spatial heterogeneity in lung cancer (dated by TCRdb to the late 2010s). What the work shows at the level of the full study, not this receptor alone: The tumor nonsynonymous mutation count correlated with the number of expanded intratumoral alpha and beta TCRs.

No antigen is known for these receptors. In light of the paper, this sample's time point label describes: sample taken at primary tumor resection. The method was 5' RACE. TCRdb lists the instrument as NextSeq 500. The public sequencing data were trimmed at Q25 with fastp and processed into clonotypes with MiXCR by TCRdb, which kept only in-frame beta chains. Each record represents a unique CDR3 protein, reported with the most common genes and DNA among its rows. The sample table records 4,000 to 6,500 distinct CDR3 sequences; about 7% of these occur just once. Jointly, the top ten make up approximately 39% of the sample. Material: lung tumor tissue, obtained at surgery. The source is a female donor with early-stage non-small cell lung cancer.

This clonotype appeared many times. This beta chain is a stray read from a library made for alpha chains; its abundance is not meaningful. The chain uses TRBV24-1 and TRBJ2-1; a possible D gene is TRBD2 (7 bases). Trimming took off 9 bases at V and 7 bases at J, with 21 bases between the two ends. Germline V lookup: CDR1 KGHDR, CDR2 SFDVKD. This CDR3 spans 15 amino acids. The DNA of the CDR3 is TGTGCCACCTGGGGGGCAGGGAGGGTAGTAAATGAGCAGTTCTTC. It encodes CATWGAGRVVNEQFF.

This clonotype was seen ten or more times. As an off-target read in a library built for alpha chains, this beta chain has a frequency of little significance. This chain links TRBV20-1 with TRBJ2-3; 7 bases are a match to TRBD1. This CDR3 comprises 14 residues. V was clipped by 5 bases and J by 6 bases; unmatched bases: 11. CDR1 and CDR2 (germline): DFQATT, SNEGSKA (reference sequence). Here the CDR3 reads CSAPGTVGLDTQYF. CDR3 coding DNA: TGCAGTGCTCCCGGGACAGTTGGGTTGGATACGCAGTATTTT.

This clonotype is medium-sized by share. This beta chain lies outside the target of a library built for alpha chains; its clone size means little. V and J are TRBV6-2 or TRBV6-3 and TRBJ2-5; D is unresolved. Germline-derived CDR1 and CDR2 are MNHEY and SVGEGT. There are 15 residues in the CDR3. V was shortened by 2 bases and J by 4 bases, with 14 bases between the two germline ends. The CDR3 region is CASSYVLQMRETQYF. In nucleotides, the CDR3 is TGTGCCAGCAGTTACGTCCTGCAGATGCGAGAGACCCAGTACTTC.

At least ten counts were recorded for this clonotype. The library was built for alpha chains, so this beta chain is an off-target read and its size means little. V and J are TRBV5-1 and TRBJ2-7; D gene uncertain. Germline V gives CDR1 SGHRS, CDR2 YFSETQ. V was clipped by 10 bases and J by 3 bases, with 11 bases between them. The length of the CDR3 is 11 residues. CDR3 sequence: CALKTSYEQYF. The CDR3 nucleotides are TGCGCCCTCAAGACAAGCTACGAGCAGTACTTC.

This clonotype is medium-sized by share. Little can be read into the size of this beta chain, an off-target read in a library designed for alpha chains. The chain recombines TRBV5-1 with TRBJ2-3; 8 bases map to TRBD1. The CDR3 has 15 amino acids. The trim removed 0 bases at V and 3 bases at J, leaving 3 bases unmatched. In germline, CDR1 is SGHRS, CDR2 YFSETQ. This CDR3 is CASSLEDRVTDTQYF. CDR3 nucleotide sequence: TGCGCCAGCAGCTTGGAGGACAGGGTTACAGATACGCAGTATTTT.

This clonotype was recorded many times. This beta chain is an unintended read in a library built for alpha chains; its size means little. This sequence joins TRBV28 and TRBJ2-5; 10 nucleotides align to TRBD2. The junction had 13 bases not matched to a gene; V was cut back by 6 bases and J by 6 bases. The CDR3 covers 16 residues. Germline V gives CDR1 MDHEN, CDR2 SYDVKM. The chain's CDR3 is CASSQKGLAGVKTQYF. CDR3 nucleotides: TGTGCCAGCAGCCAAAAGGGGCTAGCGGGAGTAAAGACCCAGTACTTC.

Relative to its sample, this clonotype is medium-sized. This beta chain slipped into a library made for alpha chains as a stray read, so its size is not meaningful. V and J are TRBV28 and TRBJ1-4; 7 bases are a match to TRBD1. In germline, CDR1 is MDHEN, CDR2 SYDVKM. The CDR3 is 13 amino acids. The junction had 4 bases not matched to a gene; V was cut back by 8 bases and J by 4 bases. CDR3: CASRTGINEKLFF. The CDR3 DNA reads TGTGCCAGCCGGACAGGAATTAATGAAAAACTGTTTTTT.

This clonotype is labeled medium-sized (0.01 to 0.1%). This beta chain appears as a stray read in a library generated for alpha chains; its size is not informative. This chain links TRBV28 with TRBJ2-4; tentative D call: TRBD1 (5 bases). The CDR3 length is 17 residues. V was shortened by 4 bases and J by 4 bases, with 20 bases between the two germline ends. The germline gives CDR1 MDHEN, CDR2 SYDVKM. This chain's CDR3 is CASSSLRAPATKNIQYF. Here the CDR3 DNA reads TGTGCCAGCAGTTCCCTCAGGGCTCCCGCTACAAAAAACATTCAGTACTTC.

This clonotype was seen at least ten times. The library was built for alpha chains, so this beta chain is an off-target read and its size means little. The CDR3: CASTSNQPQHF. The CDR3 coding sequence is TGTGCCAGCACCTCTAATCAGCCCCAGCATTTT. This chain uses TRBV6-6 with TRBJ1-5; D is undetermined. This CDR3 region has 11 residues. CDR1 MNHNY and CDR2 SVGAGI come from the germline V gene (reference sequence). V shed 7 bases and J shed 4 bases, with 5 bases lying between them.

Relative to its sample, this clonotype is large (0.1 to 1%). Found in a library prepared for alpha chains, this beta chain is an off-target read, and its abundance has little meaning. The V and J genes are TRBV20-1 and TRBJ2-1; TRBD2 aligns across 11 bases. V was pared by 0 bases and J by 9 bases, with 10 bases of the junction left unmatched. Germline V gives CDR1 DFQATT, CDR2 SNEGSKA (reference sequence). This CDR3 contains 16 residues. The chain's CDR3 is CSARDMGSGGALEQFF. The DNA of the CDR3 is TGCAGTGCTAGAGATATGGGTAGCGGGGGGGCCCTTGAGCAGTTCTTC.

In its sample, this clonotype was seen many times. Within a library made for alpha chains, this beta chain is off target, and its count is uninformative. This sequence joins TRBV5-1 and TRBJ2-7, with D perhaps being TRBD1 or TRBD2 (5 bases each). Looked up from germline, CDR1 is SGHRS and CDR2 is YFSETQ. This CDR3 has 13 residues. Between the trimmed V and J ends, which lost 7 bases and 2 bases, there was a span of 13 bases. CDR3 sequence: CASRDPNAYEQYF. The CDR3 bases are TGCGCCAGCCGGGACCCAAACGCCTACGAGCAGTACTTC.

A word on this clonotype: The library was designed around alpha chains, so this beta chain is a stray read whose abundance carries little weight. The genes are TRBV28 and TRBJ2-7, with D maybe TRBD2 (5 bases). This CDR3 is 16 amino acids long. CDR1 MDHEN and CDR2 SYDVKM come from the germline V gene. V lost 6 bases, J lost 9 bases, and 27 bases lay in between. DNA of the CDR3: TGTGCCAGCAGAGGATCTCAGGAGGCCGGACTGGCAGCGCAGTACTTC. Translation: CASRGSQEAGLAAQYF.

This clonotype was seen more than once but under ten times. This beta chain was picked up by a library intended for alpha chains and is off target, so its count carries little meaning. The chain employs TRBV6-6 and TRBJ2-3, with unresolved D. CDR3 length: 12 amino acids. Germline V lookup: CDR1 MNHNY, CDR2 SVGAGI (reference sequence). V was shortened by 4 bases and J by 4 bases, with 6 bases between the two germline ends. CDR3 region: CASSSVADTQYF. The CDR3 DNA reads TGTGCCAGCAGTTCAGTTGCAGATACGCAGTATTTT.

This clonotype rates as medium-sized. The library was designed around alpha chains, so this beta chain is a stray read whose abundance carries little weight. The V call is TRBV20-1, the J call TRBJ2-1; D is perhaps TRBD2 (5 bases). CDR3 length: 13 residues. V lost 3 bases, J lost 8 bases, and 14 bases lay in between. Germline V CDR1 and CDR2: DFQATT, SNEGSKA (reference sequence). The CDR3, as DNA: TGCAGTGCTAGGACCGGCAAGAGGGATGAGCAGTTCTTC. Protein sequence: CSARTGKRDEQFF.

This clonotype is labeled as medium-sized. A library made for alpha chains picked up this beta chain off target, so its size means little. This rearrangement joins TRBV2 to TRBJ2-2; either TRBD1 or TRBD2 may fit D (5 bases each). CDR3 length: 15 residues. CDR1 is SNHLY and CDR2 is FYNNEI in the germline V gene. Trimming pared 6 bases from V and 6 bases from J, leaving 17 bases between. The CDR3 region has the DNA TGTGCCAGCAGCGTCACGGGGCTGGGGGCCGGGGAGCTGTTTTTT. This translates into CASSVTGLGAGELFF.

At least ten counts were recorded for this clonotype. For a library built for alpha chains, this beta chain is a stray read; little rests on its size. The rearrangement uses TRBV10-3 and TRBJ2-1; either TRBD1 or TRBD2 may supply D (5 bases each). V was pared by 0 bases and J by 3 bases, with 12 bases between. This CDR3 comprises 16 residues. Germline V gene sequence: CDR1 ENHRY, CDR2 SYGVKD. CDR3 sequence reads: CAISESSSGGYNEQFF. The CDR3 DNA reads TGTGCCATCAGTGAGTCGAGTTCTGGGGGCTACAATGAGCAGTTCTTC.

This clonotype was counted ten times or more. Within a library made for alpha chains, this beta chain is off target, and its count is uninformative. The genes are TRBV7-3 and TRBJ2-7; 8 bases are shared with TRBD1. The V segment lost 5 bases and the J segment 1 base; nucleotides outside the gene matches: 7. Per the germline V gene, CDR1 is SGHTA and CDR2 is FQGTGA. The CDR3 totals 15 residues. CDR3 residues: CASSLRTGPSYEQYF. DNA for the CDR3: TGTGCCAGCAGCCTCCGGACAGGGCCGTCCTACGAGCAGTACTTC.

As for this clonotype: This beta chain is an unintended read in a library built for alpha chains; its size means little. The rearrangement joins TRBV2 to TRBJ2-5; no clear D gene. Germline CDR1 and CDR2: SNHLY and FYNNEI. The CDR3 has 11 amino acids. The V end lost 6 bases, the J end lost 2 bases, and 4 bases lay between the germline ends. The CDR3 nucleotides read TGTGCCAGCAGCGCACAAGAGACCCAGTACTTC. It codes for CASSAQETQYF.